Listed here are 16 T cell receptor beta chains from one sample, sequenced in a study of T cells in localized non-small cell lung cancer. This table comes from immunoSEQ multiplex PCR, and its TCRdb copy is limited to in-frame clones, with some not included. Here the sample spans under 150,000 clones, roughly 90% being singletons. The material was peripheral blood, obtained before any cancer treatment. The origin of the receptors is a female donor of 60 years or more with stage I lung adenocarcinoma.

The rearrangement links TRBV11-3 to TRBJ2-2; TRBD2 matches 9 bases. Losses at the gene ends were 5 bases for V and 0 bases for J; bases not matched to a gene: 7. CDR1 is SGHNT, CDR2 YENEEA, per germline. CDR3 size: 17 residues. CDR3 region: CASSTRLAGANTGELFF. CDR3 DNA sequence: TGTGCCAGCAGCACAAGATTAGCGGGAGCGAACACCGGGGAGCTGTTTTTT.

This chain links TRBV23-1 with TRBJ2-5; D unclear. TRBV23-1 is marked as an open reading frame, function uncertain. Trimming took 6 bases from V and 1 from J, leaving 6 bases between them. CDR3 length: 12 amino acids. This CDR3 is CASRAFQETQYF. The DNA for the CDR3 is TGCGCCAGCAGAGCGTTCCAAGAGACCCAGTACTTC.

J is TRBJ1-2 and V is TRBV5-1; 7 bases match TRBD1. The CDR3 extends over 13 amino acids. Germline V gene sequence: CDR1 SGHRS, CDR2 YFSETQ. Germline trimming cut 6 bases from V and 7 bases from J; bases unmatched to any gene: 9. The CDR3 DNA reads TGCGCCAGCAACCCAACAGGGGAGTCTGGCTACACCTTC. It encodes CASNPTGESGYTF.

CDR3 nucleotide sequence: TGCGCCAGCACGGTAGGAGGGGTCTACGAGCAGTACTTC. Its protein is CASTVGGVYEQYF. The rearrangement joins TRBV5-1 to TRBJ2-7; tentative D call: TRBD2 (6 bases). The CDR3 spans 13 residues. V was pared by 6 bases and J by 3 bases, with 13 bases between. CDR1 is SGHRS and CDR2 is YFSETQ in the germline V gene. Filled out from reference TRBV5-1 and TRBJ2-7, the complete variable domain reads KAGVTQTPRYLIKTRGQQVTLSCSPISGHRSVSWYQQTPGQGLQFLFEYFSETQRNKGNFPGRFSGRQFSNSRSEMNVSTLELGDSALYLCASTVGGVYEQYFGPGTRLTVT.

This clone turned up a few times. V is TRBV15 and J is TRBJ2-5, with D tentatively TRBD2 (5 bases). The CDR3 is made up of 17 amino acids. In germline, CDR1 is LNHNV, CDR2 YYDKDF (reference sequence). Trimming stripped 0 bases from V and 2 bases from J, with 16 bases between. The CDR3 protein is CATSRDPLMRRQETQYF. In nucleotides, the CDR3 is TGTGCCACCAGCAGAGATCCGCTAATGAGGAGGCAAGAGACCCAGTACTTC.

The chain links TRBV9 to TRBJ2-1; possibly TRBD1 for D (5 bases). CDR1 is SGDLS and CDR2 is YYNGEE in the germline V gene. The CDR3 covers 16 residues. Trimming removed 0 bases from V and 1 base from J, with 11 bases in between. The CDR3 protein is CASSVVGDTSYNEQFF. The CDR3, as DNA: TGTGCCAGCAGCGTAGTAGGGGATACGTCCTACAATGAGCAGTTCTTC. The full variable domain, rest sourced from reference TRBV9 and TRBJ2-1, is DSGVTQTPKHLITATGQRVTLRCSPRSGDLSVYWYQQSLDQGLQFLIQYYNGEERAKGNILERFSAQQFPDLHSELNLSSLELGDSALYFCASSVVGDTSYNEQFFGPGTRLTVL.

The CDR3 protein is CASSVNAGANVLTF. CDR3 nucleotides: TGTGCCAGCAGTGTCAACGCTGGGGCCAACGTCCTGACTTTC. J is TRBJ2-6 and V is TRBV2; D is undetermined. V lost 4 bases, J lost 2 bases, and 6 bases lay in between. CDR1 and CDR2 (germline): SNHLY, FYNNEI. The CDR3 runs 14 residues.

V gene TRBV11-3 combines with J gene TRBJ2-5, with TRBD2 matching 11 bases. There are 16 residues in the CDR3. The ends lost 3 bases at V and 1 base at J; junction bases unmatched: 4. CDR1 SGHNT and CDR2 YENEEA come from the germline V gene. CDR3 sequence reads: CASSFGLAGTQETQYF. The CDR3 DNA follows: TGTGCCAGCAGCTTTGGACTAGCGGGTACCCAAGAGACCCAGTACTTC. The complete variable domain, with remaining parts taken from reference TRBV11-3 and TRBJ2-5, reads EAGVVQSPRYKIIEKKQPVAFWCNPISGHNTLYWYLQNLGQGPELLIRYENEEAVDDSQLPKDRFSAERLKGVDSTLKIQPAELGDSAVYLCASSFGLAGTQETQYFGPGTRLLVL.

The CDR3 DNA follows: TGCAGTGCTAGAGATCCCCGGAAGCAGTACTTC. As protein: CSARDPRKQYF. This chain links TRBV20-1 with TRBJ2-7; D is undetermined. Germline V gene sequence: CDR1 DFQATT, CDR2 SNEGSKA (reference sequence). V lost 0 bases, J lost 8 bases, and 8 bases lay in between. The CDR3 length is 11 residues.

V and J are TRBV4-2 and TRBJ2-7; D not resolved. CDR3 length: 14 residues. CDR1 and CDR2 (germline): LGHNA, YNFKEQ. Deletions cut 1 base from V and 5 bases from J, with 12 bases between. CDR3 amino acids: CASSQGVRDDEQYF. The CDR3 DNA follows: TGTGCCAGCAGCCAAGGAGTCCGCGATGACGAGCAGTACTTC.

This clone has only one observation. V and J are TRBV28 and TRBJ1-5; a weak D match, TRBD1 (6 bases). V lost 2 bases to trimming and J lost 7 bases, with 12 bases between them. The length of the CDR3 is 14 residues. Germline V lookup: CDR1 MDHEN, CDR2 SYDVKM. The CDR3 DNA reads TGTGCCAGCAGTTTACTGGGGGGCGGCCAGCCCCAGCATTTT. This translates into CASSLLGGGQPQHF.

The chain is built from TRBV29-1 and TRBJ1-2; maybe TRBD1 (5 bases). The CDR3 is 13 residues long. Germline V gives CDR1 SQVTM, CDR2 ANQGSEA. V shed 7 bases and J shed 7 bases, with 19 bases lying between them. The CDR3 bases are TGCAGCGCACGCAATGGGGCGGGGACTGGCTACACCTTC. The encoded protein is CSARNGAGTGYTF.

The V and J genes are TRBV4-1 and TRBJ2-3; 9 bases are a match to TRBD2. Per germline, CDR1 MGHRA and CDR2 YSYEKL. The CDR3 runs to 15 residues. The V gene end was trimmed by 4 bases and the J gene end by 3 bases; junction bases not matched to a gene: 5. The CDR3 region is CASSPGLARTDTQYF. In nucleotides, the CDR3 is TGCGCCAGCAGCCCCGGACTAGCGAGGACAGATACGCAGTATTTT.

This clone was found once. The CDR3 DNA is TGTGCCAGCAGAGAGATCACAGGGGGCACTAACTATGGCTACACCTTC. Its protein product is CASREITGGTNYGYTF. V and J are TRBV2 and TRBJ1-2; 9 bases are shared with TRBD1. This CDR3 is 16 amino acids long. V was clipped by 6 bases and J by 0 bases; unmatched bases: 8. Germline V CDR1 and CDR2: SNHLY, FYNNEI. Drawing the rest from reference TRBV2 and TRBJ1-2, the complete variable domain is EPEVTQTPSHQVTQMGQEVILRCVPISNHLYFYWYRQILGQKVEFLVSFYNNEISEKSEIFDDQFSVERPDGSNFTLKIRSTKLEDSAMYFCASREITGGTNYGYTFGSGTRLTVV.

The CDR3 DNA is TGTGCCTGGAGTAGTCTTGAGGAGCAGTACTTC. Protein product: CAWSSLEEQYF. The chain has TRBV30 and TRBJ2-7; unclear D gene. This CDR3 is built from 11 residues. Germline values: CDR1 GTSNPN, CDR2 SVGIG (reference sequence). V was shortened by 2 bases and J by 7 bases, with 9 bases between the two germline ends.

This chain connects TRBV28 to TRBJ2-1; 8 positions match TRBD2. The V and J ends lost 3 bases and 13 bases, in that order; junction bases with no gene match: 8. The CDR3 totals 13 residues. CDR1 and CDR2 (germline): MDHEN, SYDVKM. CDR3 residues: CASSFPNGRGQFF. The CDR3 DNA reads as TGTGCCAGCAGTTTTCCGAACGGGAGGGGCCAGTTCTTC.